Listed below are T cell receptor beta chains from one sample, sequenced in a study of control samples from healthy donors and cancer patients. Measured with immunoSEQ multiplex PCR; TCRdb has only the in-frame clones, and not every one. The table records some 74,000 clones, 85% to 95% of them present only once. Sequenced material: blood. Receptor source: a woman in her 30s in good health. The CDR3 runs from the conserved cysteine through the conserved F or W. D genes are given only for firm matches. Some rows have no size entry. The others give once, few or many, or a class for an expanded clone.

size | J | V | D | DNA | CDR3
once | TRBJ1-6 | TRBV6-6 | TRBD1 | TGTGCCATGTCGGGACAGAATAATTCACCCCTCCACTTT | CAMSGQNNSPLHF
- | TRBJ1-5 | TRBV19 | TRBD1 | TGTGCCAGTAGTATATCGGCAGGGGGCCATCAGCCCCAGCATTTT | CASSISAGGHQPQHF
once | TRBJ1-5 | TRBV4-2 | - | TGTGCCAGCAGCCCAGTGGAGGGGGACAATCAGCCCCAGCATTTT | CASSPVEGDNQPQHF
- | TRBJ2-5 | TRBV21-1 | - | TGTGCCAGCAGCAAATTTAGGCAAGAGACCCAGTACTTC | CASSKFRQETQYF
- | TRBJ2-1 | TRBV3-1/TRBV3-2 | - | TGTGCCAGCAGCCAAGGTTCAAGACTAGTAAGAAATGAGCAGTTCTTC | CASSQGSRLVRNEQFF
- | TRBJ1-1 | TRBV3-1/TRBV3-2 | - | TGTGCCAGCCGAAGGACGGACCCGAACACTGAAGCTTTCTTT | CASRRTDPNTEAFF
- | TRBJ2-3 | TRBV5-4 | - | TGTGCCAGCAGCTTGGGAGCACAGGGAACAGATACGCAGTATTTT | CASSLGAQGTDTQYF
- | TRBJ1-1 | TRBV7-9 | - | TGTGCCAGCAGCAAAACAGGGACGGATGAAGCTTTCTTT | CASSKTGTDEAFF
- | TRBJ1-2 | TRBV5-1 | - | TGCGCCAGCAGCTTGACCGCCGGGGGGGGCGCAGTCTGGATGGGAGGCTACACCTTC | CASSLTAGGGAVWMGGYTF
- | TRBJ1-3 | TRBV3-1/TRBV3-2 | TRBD1 | TGTGCCAGCAGTGCCCTTCCGGGACAGGGGGCTGGAAACACCATATATTTT | CASSALPGQGAGNTIYF
- | TRBJ1-2 | TRBV7-9 | TRBD1 | TGTGCCAGCAGCTCGCCGGGACAGGGGGCTGGCTACACCTTC | CASSSPGQGAGYTF